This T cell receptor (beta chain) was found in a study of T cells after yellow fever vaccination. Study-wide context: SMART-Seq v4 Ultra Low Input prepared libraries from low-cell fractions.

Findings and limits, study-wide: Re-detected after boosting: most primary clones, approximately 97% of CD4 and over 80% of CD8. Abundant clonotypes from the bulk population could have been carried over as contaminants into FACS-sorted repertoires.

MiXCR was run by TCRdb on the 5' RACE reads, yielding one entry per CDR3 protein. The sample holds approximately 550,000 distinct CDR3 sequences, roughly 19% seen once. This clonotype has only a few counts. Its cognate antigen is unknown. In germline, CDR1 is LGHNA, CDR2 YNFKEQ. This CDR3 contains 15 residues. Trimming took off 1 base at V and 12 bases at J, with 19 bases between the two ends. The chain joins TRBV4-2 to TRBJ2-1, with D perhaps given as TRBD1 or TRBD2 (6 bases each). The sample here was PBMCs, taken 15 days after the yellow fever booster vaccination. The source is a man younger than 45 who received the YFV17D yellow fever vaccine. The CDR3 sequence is CASSQVGGPEEGQFF. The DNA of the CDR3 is TGTGCCAGCAGCCAAGTCGGGGGCCCGGAGGAGGGGCAGTTCTTC.